This entry features one T cell receptor beta chain sequence. This CDR3 comprises 16 residues. V was clipped by 0 bases and J by 2 bases; unmatched bases: 6. Germline assignment: CDR1 MNHNY and CDR2 SVGAGI (reference sequence). These data belong to a study of blood T cell repertoires in COVID-19. As processed by the authors: Amplification with reference gene primers provided the estimates of nucleated cell counts. Data came from immunoSEQ multiplex PCR; TCRdb stores just in-frame clones and leaves some out. The DNA gave D and trimming, while V, J and clone size come from that table. The table shows about 120,000 clones, with roughly four fifths occurring only once.

The TCR originated in a human donor in a cohort sampled during active COVID-19. V gene TRBV6-6 combines with J gene TRBJ2-7; 8 bases fit TRBD1. The sequencing sample was made of peripheral blood. The CDR3 DNA follows: TGTGCCAGCAGTTACTCGGGGCAGGGGGCGCCCTACGAGCAGTACTTC. It encodes CASSYSGQGAPYEQYF.